This section outlines one T cell receptor beta chain sequence together with its context. The antigen remains unidentified. This record comes from a study of PD-L1 blockade in urothelial cancer. On the study more broadly: Blood gave a median about 150,000 T cells. Study observations and caveats: Tumor-associated clones in the blood of durable-benefit patients grew more at 3 weeks.

The time point: pretreatment peripheral blood. The assay was immunoSEQ multiplex PCR, and TCRdb's table has in-frame clones only and misses some. The data hold about 88,000 clones, with about 90% observed a single time. The sequenced sample was PBMCs, obtained around atezolizumab (anti-PD-L1) treatment. The TCR sequence derives from a woman of 80 years or more with urothelial cancer.

CDR3 sequence (DNA): TGTGCCAGCATGAGGCTAGCGCCCGAGCAGTACTTC. Residues: CASMRLAPEQYF. This chain uses TRBV28 with TRBJ2-7, with D possibly TRBD2 on 6 matching bases. The CDR3 spans 12 residues. Trimming left V 7 bases short and J 6 bases short, with 13 bases between. Germline CDR1 MDHEN, CDR2 SYDVKM.